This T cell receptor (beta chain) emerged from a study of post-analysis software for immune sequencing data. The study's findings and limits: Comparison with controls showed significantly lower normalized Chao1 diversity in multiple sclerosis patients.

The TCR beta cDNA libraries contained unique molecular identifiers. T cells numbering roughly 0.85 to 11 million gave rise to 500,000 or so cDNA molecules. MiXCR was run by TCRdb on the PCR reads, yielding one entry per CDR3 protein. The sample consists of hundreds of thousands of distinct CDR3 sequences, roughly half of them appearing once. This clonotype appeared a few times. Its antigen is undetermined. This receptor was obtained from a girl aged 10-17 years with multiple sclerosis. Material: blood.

CDR3 DNA sequence: TGTGCCATCAGTGACAGGGAGAGGAGCACAGATACGCAGTATTTT. Translating it yields CAISDRERSTDTQYF. The chain carries TRBV10-3 and TRBJ2-3, with D possibly called TRBD1 or TRBD2 (5 bases each). V gave up 3 bases and J gave up 0 bases, with 10 bases separating them. This CDR3 has 15 amino acids. Germline lookup yields CDR1 ENHRY and CDR2 SYGVKD.